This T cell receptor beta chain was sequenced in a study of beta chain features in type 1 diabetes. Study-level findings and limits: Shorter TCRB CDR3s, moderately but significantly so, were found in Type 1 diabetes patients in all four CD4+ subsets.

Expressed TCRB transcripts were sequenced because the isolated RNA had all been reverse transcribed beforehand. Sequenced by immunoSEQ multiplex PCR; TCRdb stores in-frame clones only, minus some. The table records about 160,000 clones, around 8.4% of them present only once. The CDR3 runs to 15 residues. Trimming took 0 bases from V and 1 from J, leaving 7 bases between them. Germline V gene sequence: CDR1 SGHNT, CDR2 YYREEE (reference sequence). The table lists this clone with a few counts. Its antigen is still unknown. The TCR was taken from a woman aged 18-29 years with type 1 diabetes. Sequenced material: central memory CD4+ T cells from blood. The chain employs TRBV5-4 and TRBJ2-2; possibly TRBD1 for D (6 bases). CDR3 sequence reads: CASSLDRVNTGELFF. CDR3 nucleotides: TGTGCCAGCAGCTTGGACAGGGTGAACACCGGGGAGCTGTTTTTT.